This T cell receptor beta chain was recorded in a study of blood T cell repertoires in COVID-19. Turning to the study itself: The United States, Italy and Spain were the sources of the acute and convalescent COVID-19 samples. T cells, B-cell-depleted T cells, or PBMCs provided the cDNA or gDNA that served as material.

Trimming stripped 5 bases from V and 2 bases from J, with 10 bases between. The germline V gene has CDR1 SEHNR and CDR2 FQNEAQ (reference sequence). The CDR3 contains 14 residues. This clone was recorded many times. Profiling relied on immunoSEQ multiplex PCR, and the TCRdb table lists in-frame clones only, not all of them. The sample lists about 250,000 clones, about 83% occurring once. This rearrangement joins TRBV7-9 to TRBJ1-3; D remains ambiguous. Sequenced sample: peripheral blood. The clonotype comes from an elderly woman with COVID-19, enrolled during active disease. The CDR3 sequence: CASSPGGAGNTIYF. The CDR3 DNA is TGTGCCAGCAGCCCCGGCGGCGCTGGAAACACCATATATTTT.